The present T cell receptor (beta chain) was sequenced within a study of PD-L1 blockade in urothelial cancer. Background on the study: Atezolizumab, begun by patients in about 2014, was given at 1,200 mg intravenously every 3 weeks. Blood analysis was done at 3 weeks (second dose) and 6 weeks after treatment began. Notes on the study in general: In blood sampled pretreatment, TCR clonality below the median predicted better survival.

Spiked synthetic TCR analogs estimated absolute template abundance per PCR. Profiled with immunoSEQ multiplex PCR; TCRdb holds only in-frame clones, not every one. The table includes 45,000 or so clones, about 91% detected once. The V and J ends lost 0 bases and 5 bases respectively, with 13 bases between them. The CDR3 covers 15 residues. Germline values: CDR1 MGHRA, CDR2 YSYEKL. Points on this clone: Its antigen is not identified.

Here the sequenced sample was PBMCs, taken around atezolizumab (anti-PD-L1) treatment. The receptor comes from a man older than 75 with urothelial cancer. The V and J genes are TRBV4-1 and TRBJ1-2; a possible D gene is TRBD1 (5 bases). The CDR3 DNA reads as TGCGCCAGCAGCCAAGATGTCAGGGCTGTGTATGGCTACACCTTC. This gives the protein CASSQDVRAVYGYTF.